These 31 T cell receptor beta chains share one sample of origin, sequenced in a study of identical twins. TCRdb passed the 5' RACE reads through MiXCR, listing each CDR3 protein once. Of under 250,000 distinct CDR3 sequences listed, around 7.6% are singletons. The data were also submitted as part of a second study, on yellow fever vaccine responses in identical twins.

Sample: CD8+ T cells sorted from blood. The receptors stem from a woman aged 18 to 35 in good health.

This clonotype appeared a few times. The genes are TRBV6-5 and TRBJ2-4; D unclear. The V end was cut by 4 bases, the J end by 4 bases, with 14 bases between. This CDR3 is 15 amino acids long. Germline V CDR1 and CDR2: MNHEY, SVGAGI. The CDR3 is CASSSTLVQKNIQYF. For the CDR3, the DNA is TGTGCCAGCAGTTCGACTCTAGTCCAAAAAAACATTCAGTACTTC.

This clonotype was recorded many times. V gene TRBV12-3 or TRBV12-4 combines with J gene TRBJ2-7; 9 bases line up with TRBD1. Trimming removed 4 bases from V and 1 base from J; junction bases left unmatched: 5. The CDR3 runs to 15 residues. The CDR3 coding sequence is TGTGCCAGCAGTTATCCGGGACAGGGATCCTACGAGCAGTACTTC. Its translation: CASSYPGQGSYEQYF.

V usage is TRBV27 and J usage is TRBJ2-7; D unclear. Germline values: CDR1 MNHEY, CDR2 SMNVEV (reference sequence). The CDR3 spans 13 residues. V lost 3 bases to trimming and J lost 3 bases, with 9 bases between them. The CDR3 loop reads CASSFGPHYEQYF. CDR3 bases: TGTGCCAGCAGTTTCGGGCCTCACTACGAGCAGTACTTC.

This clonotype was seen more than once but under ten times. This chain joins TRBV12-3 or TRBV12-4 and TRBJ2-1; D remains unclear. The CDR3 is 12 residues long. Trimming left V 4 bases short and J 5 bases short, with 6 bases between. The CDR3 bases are TGTGCCAGCAGTTCAAAGGACAATGAGCAGTTCTTC. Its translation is CASSSKDNEQFF.

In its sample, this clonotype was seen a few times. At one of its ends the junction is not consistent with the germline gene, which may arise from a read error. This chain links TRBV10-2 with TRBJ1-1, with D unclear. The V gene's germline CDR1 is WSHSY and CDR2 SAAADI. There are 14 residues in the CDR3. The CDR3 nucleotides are TGCGCCAGCAGTGAGTCGGCCTCCAACACTGAGGCTTTCTTT. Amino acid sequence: CASSESASNTEAFF.

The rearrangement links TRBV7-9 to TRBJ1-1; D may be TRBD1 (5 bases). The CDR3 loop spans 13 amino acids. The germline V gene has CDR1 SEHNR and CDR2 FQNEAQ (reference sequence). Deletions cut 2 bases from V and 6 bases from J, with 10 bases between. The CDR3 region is CASSLPTGAEAFF. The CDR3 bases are TGTGCCAGCAGCTTACCAACAGGTGCTGAAGCTTTCTTT.

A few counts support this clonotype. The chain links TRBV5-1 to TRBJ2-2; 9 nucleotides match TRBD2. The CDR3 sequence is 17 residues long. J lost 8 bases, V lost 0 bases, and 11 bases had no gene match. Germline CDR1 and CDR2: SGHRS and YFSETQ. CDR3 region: CASSLAASGVPPGELFF. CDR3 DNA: TGCGCCAGCAGCTTGGCGGCTAGCGGGGTGCCACCGGGGGAGCTGTTTTTT. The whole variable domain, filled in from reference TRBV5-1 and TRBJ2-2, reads KAGVTQTPRYLIKTRGQQVTLSCSPISGHRSVSWYQQTPGQGLQFLFEYFSETQRNKGNFPGRFSGRQFSNSRSEMNVSTLELGDSALYLCASSLAASGVPPGELFFGEGSRLTVL.

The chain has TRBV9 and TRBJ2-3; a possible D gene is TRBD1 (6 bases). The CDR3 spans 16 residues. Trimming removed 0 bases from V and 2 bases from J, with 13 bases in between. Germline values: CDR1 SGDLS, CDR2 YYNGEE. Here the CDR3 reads CASSVAGGGNTDTQYF. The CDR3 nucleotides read TGTGCCAGCAGCGTAGCTGGGGGCGGAAACACAGATACGCAGTATTTT.

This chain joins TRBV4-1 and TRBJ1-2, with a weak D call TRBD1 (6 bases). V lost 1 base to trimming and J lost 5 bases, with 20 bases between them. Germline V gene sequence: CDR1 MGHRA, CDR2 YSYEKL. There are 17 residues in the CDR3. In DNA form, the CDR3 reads TGCGCCAGCAGCCAAGTAAACCTGTACCAGACAGGTTATGGCTACACCTTC. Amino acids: CASSQVNLYQTGYGYTF.

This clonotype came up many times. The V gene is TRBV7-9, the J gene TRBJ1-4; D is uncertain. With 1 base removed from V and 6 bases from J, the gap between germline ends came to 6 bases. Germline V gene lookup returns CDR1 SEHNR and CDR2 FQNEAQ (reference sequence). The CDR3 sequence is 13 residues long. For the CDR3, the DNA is TGTGCCAGCAGCTTAGTTGGGGATGAAAAACTGTTTTTT. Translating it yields CASSLVGDEKLFF.

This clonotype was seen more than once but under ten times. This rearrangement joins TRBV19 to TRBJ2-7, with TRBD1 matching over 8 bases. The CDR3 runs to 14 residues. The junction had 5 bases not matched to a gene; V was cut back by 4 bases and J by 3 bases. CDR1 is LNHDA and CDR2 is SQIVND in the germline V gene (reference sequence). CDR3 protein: CASSSDRGFYEQYF. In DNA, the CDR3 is TGTGCCAGTAGTAGCGACAGGGGCTTCTACGAGCAGTACTTC.

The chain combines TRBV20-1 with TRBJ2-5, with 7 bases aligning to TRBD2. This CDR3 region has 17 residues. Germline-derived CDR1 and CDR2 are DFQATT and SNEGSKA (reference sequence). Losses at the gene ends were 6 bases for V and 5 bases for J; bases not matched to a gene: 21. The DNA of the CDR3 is TGCAGTGCGGGGGGGGACCCGTGGTACACGGTTTTGGAGACCCAGTACTTC. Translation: CSAGGDPWYTVLETQYF.

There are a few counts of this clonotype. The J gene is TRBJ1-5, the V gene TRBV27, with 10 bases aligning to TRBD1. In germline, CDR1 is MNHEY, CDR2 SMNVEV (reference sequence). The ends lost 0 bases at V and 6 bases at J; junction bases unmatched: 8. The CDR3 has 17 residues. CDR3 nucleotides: TGTGCCAGCAGTTTATCGGATCCGGGACAGGGGCTTCAGCCCCAGCATTTT. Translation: CASSLSDPGQGLQPQHF.

CDR3 sequence: CASSPAQGAYEQYF. The CDR3 DNA reads as TGCGCCAGCAGCCCAGCACAGGGGGCCTACGAGCAGTACTTC. The V and J genes are TRBV4-1 and TRBJ2-7, with 8 bases identical to TRBD1. Germline CDR1 reads MGHRA; CDR2 reads YSYEKL. The CDR3 totals 14 residues. The ends lost 4 bases at V and 2 bases at J; junction bases unmatched: 4.

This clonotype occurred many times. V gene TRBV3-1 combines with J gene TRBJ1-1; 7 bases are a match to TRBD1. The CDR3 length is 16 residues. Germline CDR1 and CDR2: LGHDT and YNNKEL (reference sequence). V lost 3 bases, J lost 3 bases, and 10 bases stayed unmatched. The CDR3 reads CASSHPPHTGDTEAFF. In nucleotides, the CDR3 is TGTGCCAGCAGCCATCCCCCCCACACAGGGGACACTGAAGCTTTCTTT.

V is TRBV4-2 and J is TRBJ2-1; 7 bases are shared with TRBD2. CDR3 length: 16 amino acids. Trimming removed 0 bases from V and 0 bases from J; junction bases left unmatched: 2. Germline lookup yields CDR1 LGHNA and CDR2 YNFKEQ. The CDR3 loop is CASSQEAGVSYNEQFF. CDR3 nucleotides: TGTGCCAGCAGCCAAGAGGCGGGGGTCTCCTACAATGAGCAGTTCTTC.

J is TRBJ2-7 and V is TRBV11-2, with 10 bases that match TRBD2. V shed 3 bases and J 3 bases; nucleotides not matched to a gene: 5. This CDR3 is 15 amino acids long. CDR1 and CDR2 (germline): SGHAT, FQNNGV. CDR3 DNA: TGTGCCAGCAGCTTTGGGTCTAGCGGGAGCTACGAGCAGTACTTC. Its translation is CASSFGSSGSYEQYF.

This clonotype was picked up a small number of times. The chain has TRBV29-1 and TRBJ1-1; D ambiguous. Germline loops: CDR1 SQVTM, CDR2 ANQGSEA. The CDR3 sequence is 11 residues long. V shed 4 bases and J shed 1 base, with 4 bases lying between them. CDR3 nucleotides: TGCAGCGTTGCCAGGAACACTGAAGCTTTCTTT. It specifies CSVARNTEAFF. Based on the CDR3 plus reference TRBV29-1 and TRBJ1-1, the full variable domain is SAVISQKPSRDICQRGTSLTIQCQVDSQVTMMFWYRQQPGQSLTLIATANQGSEATYESGFVIDKFPISRPNLTFSTLTVSNMSPEDSSIYLCSVARNTEAFFGQGTRLTVV.

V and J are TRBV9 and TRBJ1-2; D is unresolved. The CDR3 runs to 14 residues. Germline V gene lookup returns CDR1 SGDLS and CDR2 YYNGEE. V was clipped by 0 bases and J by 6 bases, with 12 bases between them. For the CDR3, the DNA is TGTGCCAGCAGCGTAGTGGGCGCCGTAAATGGCTACACCTTC. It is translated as CASSVVGAVNGYTF. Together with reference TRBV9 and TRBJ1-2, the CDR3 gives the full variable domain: DSGVTQTPKHLITATGQRVTLRCSPRSGDLSVYWYQQSLDQGLQFLIQYYNGEERAKGNILERFSAQQFPDLHSELNLSSLELGDSALYFCASSVVGAVNGYTFGSGTRLTVV.

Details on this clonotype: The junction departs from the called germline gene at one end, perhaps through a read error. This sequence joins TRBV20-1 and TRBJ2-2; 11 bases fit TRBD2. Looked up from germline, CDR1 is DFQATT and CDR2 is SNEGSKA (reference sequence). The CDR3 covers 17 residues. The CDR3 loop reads CCAREGGLAGNTGELFF. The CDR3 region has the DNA TGCTGTGCTAGAGAGGGAGGACTAGCGGGGAACACCGGGGAGCTGTTTTTT.

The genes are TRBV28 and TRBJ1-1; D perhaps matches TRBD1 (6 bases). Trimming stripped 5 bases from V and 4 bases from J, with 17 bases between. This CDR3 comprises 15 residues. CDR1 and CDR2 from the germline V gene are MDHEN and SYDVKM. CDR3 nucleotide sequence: TGTGCCAGCAGTCACGAAGGGGGGGCGCGCACTGAAGCTTTCTTT. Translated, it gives CASSHEGGARTEAFF. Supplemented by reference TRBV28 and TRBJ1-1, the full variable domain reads DVKVTQSSRYLVKRTGEKVFLECVQDMDHENMFWYRQDPGLGLRLIYFSYDVKMKEKGDIPEGYSVSREKKERFSLILESASTNQTSMYLCASSHEGGARTEAFFGQGTRLTVV.

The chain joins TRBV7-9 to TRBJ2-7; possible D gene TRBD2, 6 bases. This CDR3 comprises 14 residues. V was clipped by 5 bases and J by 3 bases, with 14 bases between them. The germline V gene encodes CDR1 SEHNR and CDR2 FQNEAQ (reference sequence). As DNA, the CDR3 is TGTGCCAGCAGCCCAAGGACTAATATCTACGAGCAGTACTTC. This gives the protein CASSPRTNIYEQYF.

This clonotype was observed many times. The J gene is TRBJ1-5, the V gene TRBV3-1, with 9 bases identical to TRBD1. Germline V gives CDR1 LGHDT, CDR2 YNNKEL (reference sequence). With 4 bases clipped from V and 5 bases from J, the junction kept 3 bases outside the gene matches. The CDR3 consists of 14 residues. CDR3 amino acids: CASSPGQGYQPQHF. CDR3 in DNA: TGTGCCAGCAGCCCCGGACAGGGGTATCAGCCCCAGCATTTT.

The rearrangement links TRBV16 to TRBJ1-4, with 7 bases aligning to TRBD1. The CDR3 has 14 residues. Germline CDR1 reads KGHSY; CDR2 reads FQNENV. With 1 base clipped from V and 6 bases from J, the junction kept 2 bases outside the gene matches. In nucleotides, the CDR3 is TGTGCCAGCAGCCAATGGGACAGTCATGAAAAACTGTTTTTT. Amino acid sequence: CASSQWDSHEKLFF.

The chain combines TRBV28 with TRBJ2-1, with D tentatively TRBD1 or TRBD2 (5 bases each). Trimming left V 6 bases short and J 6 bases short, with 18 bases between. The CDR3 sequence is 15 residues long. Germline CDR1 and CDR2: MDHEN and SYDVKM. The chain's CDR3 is CASRTGLLSVNEQFF. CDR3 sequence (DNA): TGTGCCAGCAGGACGGGGCTTTTGTCGGTCAATGAGCAGTTCTTC.

CDR3 nucleotides: TGCGCCAGCAGCAAACCGGGACTAGCAGCCTACGAGCAGTACTTC. Translation gives CASSKPGLAAYEQYF. The chain carries TRBV4-1 and TRBJ2-7, with 9 bases matching TRBD2. Germline trimming cut 5 bases from V and 2 bases from J; bases unmatched to any gene: 7. Per the germline V gene, CDR1 is MGHRA and CDR2 is YSYEKL. CDR3 length: 15 amino acids.

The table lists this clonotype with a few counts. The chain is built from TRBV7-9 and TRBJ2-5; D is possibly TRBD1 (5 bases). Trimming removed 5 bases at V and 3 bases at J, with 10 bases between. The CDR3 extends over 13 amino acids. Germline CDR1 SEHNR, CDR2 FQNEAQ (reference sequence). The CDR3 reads CASSPRGKETQYF. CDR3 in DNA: TGTGCCAGCAGCCCTAGGGGAAAAGAGACCCAGTACTTC.

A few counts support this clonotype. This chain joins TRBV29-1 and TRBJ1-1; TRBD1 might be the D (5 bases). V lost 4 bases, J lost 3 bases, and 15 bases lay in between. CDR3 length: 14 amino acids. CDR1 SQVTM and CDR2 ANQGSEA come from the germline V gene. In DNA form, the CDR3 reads TGCAGCGTTGTATTCGCGGGAGGGGACACTGAAGCTTTCTTT. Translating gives CSVVFAGGDTEAFF.

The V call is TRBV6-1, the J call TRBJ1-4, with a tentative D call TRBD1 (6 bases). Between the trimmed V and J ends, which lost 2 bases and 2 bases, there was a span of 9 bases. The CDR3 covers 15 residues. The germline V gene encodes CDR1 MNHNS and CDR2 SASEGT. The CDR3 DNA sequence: TGTGCCAGCAGTGAACTCGGGGGCACTAATGAAAAACTGTTTTTT. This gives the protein CASSELGGTNEKLFF.

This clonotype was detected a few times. CDR3 region: CASSDRSARKETQYF. The CDR3 DNA reads TGCGCCAGCAGTGATAGGTCGGCTAGGAAAGAGACCCAGTACTTC. The chain couples TRBV10-2 to TRBJ2-5; no reliable D call. The CDR3 consists of 15 residues. Between the trimmed V and J ends, which lost 3 bases and 3 bases, there was a span of 14 bases. In germline, CDR1 is WSHSY, CDR2 SAAADI.

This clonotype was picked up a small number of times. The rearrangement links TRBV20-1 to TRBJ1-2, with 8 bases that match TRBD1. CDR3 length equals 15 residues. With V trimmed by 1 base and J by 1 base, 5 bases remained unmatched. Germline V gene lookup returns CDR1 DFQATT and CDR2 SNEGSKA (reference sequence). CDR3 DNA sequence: TGCAGTGCTAGAGTTTGGGACAGGTTTAACTATGGCTACACCTTC. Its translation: CSARVWDRFNYGYTF.